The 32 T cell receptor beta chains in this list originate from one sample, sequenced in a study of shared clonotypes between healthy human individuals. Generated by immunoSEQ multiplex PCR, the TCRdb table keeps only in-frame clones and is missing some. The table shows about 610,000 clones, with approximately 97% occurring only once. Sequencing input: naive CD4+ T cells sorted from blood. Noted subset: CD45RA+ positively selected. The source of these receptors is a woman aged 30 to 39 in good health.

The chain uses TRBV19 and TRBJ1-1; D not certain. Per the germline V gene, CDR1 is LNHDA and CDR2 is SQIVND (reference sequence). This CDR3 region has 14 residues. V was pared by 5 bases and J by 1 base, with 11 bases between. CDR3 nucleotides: TGTGCCAGTAGTCAGGCGTGGCAGAACACTGAAGCTTTCTTT. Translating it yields CASSQAWQNTEAFF. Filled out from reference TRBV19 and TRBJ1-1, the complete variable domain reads DGGITQSPKYLFRKEGQNVTLSCEQNLNHDAMYWYRQDPGQGLRLIYYSQIVNDFQKGDIAEGYSVSREKKESFPLTVTSAQKNPTAFYLCASSQAWQNTEAFFGQGTRLTVV.

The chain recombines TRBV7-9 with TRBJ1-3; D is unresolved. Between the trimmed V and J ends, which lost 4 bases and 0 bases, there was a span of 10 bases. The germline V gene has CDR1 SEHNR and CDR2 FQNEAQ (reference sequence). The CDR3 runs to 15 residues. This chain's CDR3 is CASSSVGISGNTIYF. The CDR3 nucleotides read TGTGCCAGCAGCTCCGTCGGAATCTCTGGAAACACCATATATTTT.

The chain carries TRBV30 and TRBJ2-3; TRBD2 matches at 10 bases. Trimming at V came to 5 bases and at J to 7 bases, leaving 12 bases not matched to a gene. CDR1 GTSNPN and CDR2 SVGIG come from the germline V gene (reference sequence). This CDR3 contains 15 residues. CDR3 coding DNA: TGTGCCTGGCCCGGCAAGAGCGGGAGGGCCAATACGCAGTATTTT. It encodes CAWPGKSGRANTQYF.

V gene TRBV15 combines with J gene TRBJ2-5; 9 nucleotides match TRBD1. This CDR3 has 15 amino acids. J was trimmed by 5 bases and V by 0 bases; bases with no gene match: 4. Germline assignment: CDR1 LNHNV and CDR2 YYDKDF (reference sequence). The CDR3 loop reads CATSRELTGGETQYF. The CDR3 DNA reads TGTGCCACCAGCAGAGAACTGACAGGGGGGGAGACCCAGTACTTC.

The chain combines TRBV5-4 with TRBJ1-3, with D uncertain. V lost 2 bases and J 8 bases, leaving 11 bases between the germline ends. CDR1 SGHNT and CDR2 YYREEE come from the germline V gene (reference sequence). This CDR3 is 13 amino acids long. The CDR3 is CASSFWQSDTIYF. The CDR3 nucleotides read TGTGCCAGCAGCTTCTGGCAGTCGGACACCATATATTTT.

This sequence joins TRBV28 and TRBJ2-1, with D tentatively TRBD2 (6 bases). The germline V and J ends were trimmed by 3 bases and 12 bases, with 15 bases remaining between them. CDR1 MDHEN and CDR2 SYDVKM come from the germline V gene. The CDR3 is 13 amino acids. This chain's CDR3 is CASSFPSPRGQFF. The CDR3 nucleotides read TGTGCCAGCAGTTTCCCGTCCCCGCGGGGGCAGTTCTTC.

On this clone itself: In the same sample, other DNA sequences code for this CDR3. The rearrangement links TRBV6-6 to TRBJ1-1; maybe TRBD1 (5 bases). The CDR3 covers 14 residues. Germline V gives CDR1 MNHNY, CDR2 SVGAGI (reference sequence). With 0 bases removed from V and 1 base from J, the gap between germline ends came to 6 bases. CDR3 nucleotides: TGTGCCAGCAGTTACTCCGACAGGAACACTGAAGCTTTCTTT. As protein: CASSYSDRNTEAFF.

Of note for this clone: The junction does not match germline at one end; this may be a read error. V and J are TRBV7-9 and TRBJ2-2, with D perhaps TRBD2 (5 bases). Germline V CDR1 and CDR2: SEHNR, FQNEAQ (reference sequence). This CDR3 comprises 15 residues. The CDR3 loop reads CASSLAEGRTGELFF. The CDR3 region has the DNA TGTGCCAGCAGCCTAGCTGAAGGAAGAACCGGGGAGCTGTTTTTT. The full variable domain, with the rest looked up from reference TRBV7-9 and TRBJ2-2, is DTGVSQNPRHKITKRGQNVTFRCDPISEHNRLYWYRQTLGQGPEFLTYFQNEAQLEKSRLLSDRFSAERPKGSFSTLEIQRTEQGDSAMYLCASSLAEGRTGELFFGEGSRLTVL.

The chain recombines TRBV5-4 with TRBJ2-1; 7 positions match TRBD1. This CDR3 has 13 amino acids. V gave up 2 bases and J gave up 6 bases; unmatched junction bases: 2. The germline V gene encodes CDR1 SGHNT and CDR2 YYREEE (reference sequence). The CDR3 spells CASSFEGANEQFF. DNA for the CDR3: TGTGCCAGCAGCTTTGAGGGGGCCAATGAGCAGTTCTTC.

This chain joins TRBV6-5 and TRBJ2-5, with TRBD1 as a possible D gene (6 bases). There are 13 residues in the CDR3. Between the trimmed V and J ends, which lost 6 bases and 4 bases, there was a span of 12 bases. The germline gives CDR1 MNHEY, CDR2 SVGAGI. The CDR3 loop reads CASRGQNRETQYF. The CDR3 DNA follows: TGTGCCAGCAGGGGACAAAACCGAGAGACCCAGTACTTC.

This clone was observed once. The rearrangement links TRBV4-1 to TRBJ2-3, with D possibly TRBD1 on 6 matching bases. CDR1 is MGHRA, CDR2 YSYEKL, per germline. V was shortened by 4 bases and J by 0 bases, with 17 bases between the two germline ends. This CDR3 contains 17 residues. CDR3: CASSLLQTGLSTDTQYF. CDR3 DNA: TGCGCCAGCAGCCTCCTTCAGACAGGACTCAGCACAGATACGCAGTATTTT.

CDR3 coding DNA: TGTGCCAGCGGTCGTCCCGGAACCATTTCCACCGGGGAGCTGTTTTTT. It yields the protein CASGRPGTISTGELFF. V gene TRBV7-9 combines with J gene TRBJ2-2; D not certain. V was cut by 8 bases and J by 4 bases, with 20 bases left in between. The CDR3 sequence is 16 residues long. Germline CDR1 SEHNR, CDR2 FQNEAQ (reference sequence).

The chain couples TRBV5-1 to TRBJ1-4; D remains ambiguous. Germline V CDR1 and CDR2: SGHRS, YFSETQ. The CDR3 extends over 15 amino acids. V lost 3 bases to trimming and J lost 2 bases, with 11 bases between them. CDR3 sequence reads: CASSSLMTTNEKLFF. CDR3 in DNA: TGCGCCAGCAGCTCCCTAATGACGACTAATGAAAAACTGTTTTTT.

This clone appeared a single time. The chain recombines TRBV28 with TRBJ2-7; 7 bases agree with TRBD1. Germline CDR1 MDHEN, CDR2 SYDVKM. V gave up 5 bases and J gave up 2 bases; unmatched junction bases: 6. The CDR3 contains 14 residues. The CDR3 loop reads CASSPTGITYEQYF. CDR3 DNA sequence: TGTGCCAGCAGTCCGACAGGGATTACCTACGAGCAGTACTTC. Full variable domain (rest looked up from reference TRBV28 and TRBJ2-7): DVKVTQSSRYLVKRTGEKVFLECVQDMDHENMFWYRQDPGLGLRLIYFSYDVKMKEKGDIPEGYSVSREKKERFSLILESASTNQTSMYLCASSPTGITYEQYFGPGTRLTVT.

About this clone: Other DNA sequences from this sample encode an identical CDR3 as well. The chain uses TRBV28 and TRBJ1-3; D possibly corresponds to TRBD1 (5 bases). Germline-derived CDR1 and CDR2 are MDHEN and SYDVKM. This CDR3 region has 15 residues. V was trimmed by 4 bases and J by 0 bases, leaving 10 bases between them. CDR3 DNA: TGTGCCAGCAGTTCAGGACAAATCTCTGGAAACACCATATATTTT. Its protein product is CASSSGQISGNTIYF.

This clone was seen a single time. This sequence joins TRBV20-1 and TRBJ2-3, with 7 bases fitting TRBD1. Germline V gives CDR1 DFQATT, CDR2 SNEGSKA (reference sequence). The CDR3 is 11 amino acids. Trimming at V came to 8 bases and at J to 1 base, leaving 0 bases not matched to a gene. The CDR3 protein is CSTGGTDTQYF. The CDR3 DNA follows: TGCAGTACAGGGGGCACAGATACGCAGTATTTT.

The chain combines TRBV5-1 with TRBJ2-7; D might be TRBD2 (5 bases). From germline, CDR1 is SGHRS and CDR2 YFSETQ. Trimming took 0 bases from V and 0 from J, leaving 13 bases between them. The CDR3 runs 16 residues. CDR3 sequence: CASSLEFAGFSYEQYF. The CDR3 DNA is TGCGCCAGCAGCTTGGAGTTCGCGGGTTTCTCCTACGAGCAGTACTTC. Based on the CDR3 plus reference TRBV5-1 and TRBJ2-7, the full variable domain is KAGVTQTPRYLIKTRGQQVTLSCSPISGHRSVSWYQQTPGQGLQFLFEYFSETQRNKGNFPGRFSGRQFSNSRSEMNVSTLELGDSALYLCASSLEFAGFSYEQYFGPGTRLTVT.

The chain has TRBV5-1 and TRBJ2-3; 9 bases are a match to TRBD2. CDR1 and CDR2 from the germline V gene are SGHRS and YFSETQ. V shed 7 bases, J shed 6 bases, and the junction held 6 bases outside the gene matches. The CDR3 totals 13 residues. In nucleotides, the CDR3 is TGCGCCAGCGCCCGGGCGGGGGGGGATACGCAGTATTTT. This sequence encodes CASARAGGDTQYF.

This chain's CDR3 is CASSSTGFNQPQHF. The CDR3 bases are TGTGCCAGCAGTTCGACAGGTTTCAATCAGCCCCAGCATTTT. The rearrangement links TRBV27 to TRBJ1-5, with TRBD1 as a possible D gene (6 bases). The CDR3 runs to 14 residues. Germline CDR1 MNHEY, CDR2 SMNVEV (reference sequence). The V end lost 4 bases, the J end lost 3 bases, and 10 bases lay between the germline ends.

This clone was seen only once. CDR3: CASSLDAGGNQPQHF. The CDR3 DNA follows: TGTGCCAGCAGCTTAGACGCCGGGGGCAATCAGCCCCAGCATTTT. V and J are TRBV7-6 and TRBJ1-5, with D uncertain. This CDR3 has 15 amino acids. The V and J ends lost 1 base and 2 bases respectively, with 9 bases between them. Germline V gives CDR1 SGHVS, CDR2 FNYEAQ.

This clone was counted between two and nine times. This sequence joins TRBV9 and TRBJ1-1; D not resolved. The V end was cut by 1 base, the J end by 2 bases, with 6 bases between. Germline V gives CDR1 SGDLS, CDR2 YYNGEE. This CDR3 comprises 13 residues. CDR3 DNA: TGTGCCAGCAGCGTAATCTTAAACACTGAAGCTTTCTTT. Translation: CASSVILNTEAFF.

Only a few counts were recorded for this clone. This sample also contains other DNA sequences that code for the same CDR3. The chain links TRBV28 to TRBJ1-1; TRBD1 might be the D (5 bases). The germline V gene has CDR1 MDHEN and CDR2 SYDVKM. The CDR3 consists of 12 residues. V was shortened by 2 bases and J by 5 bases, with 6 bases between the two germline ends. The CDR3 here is CASSLRGTEAFF. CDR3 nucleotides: TGTGCCAGCAGTTTACGGGGGACTGAAGCTTTCTTT.

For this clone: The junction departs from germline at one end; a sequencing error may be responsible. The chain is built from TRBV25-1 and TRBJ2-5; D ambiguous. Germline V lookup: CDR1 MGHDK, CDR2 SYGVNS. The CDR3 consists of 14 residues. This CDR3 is CASSENPRSEAQYF. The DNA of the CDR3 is TGTGCCAGCAGTGAAAATCCCAGGTCAGAGGCCCAGTACTTC.

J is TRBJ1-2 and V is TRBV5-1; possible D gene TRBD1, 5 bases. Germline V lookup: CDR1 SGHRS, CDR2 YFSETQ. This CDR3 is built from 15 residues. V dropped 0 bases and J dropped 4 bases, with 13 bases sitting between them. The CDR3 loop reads CASSLGSVGVYGYTF. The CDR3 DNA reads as TGCGCCAGCAGCTTGGGTTCGGTAGGGGTCTATGGCTACACCTTC. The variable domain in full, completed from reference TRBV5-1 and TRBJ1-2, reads KAGVTQTPRYLIKTRGQQVTLSCSPISGHRSVSWYQQTPGQGLQFLFEYFSETQRNKGNFPGRFSGRQFSNSRSEMNVSTLELGDSALYLCASSLGSVGVYGYTFGSGTRLTVV.

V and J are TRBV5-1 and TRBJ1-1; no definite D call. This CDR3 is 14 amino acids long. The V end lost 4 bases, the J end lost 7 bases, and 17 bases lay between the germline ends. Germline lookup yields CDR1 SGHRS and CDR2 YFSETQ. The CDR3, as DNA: TGCGCCAGCAGCAATGGAGGAAAACGGGGTGAAGCTTTCTTT. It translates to CASSNGGKRGEAFF.

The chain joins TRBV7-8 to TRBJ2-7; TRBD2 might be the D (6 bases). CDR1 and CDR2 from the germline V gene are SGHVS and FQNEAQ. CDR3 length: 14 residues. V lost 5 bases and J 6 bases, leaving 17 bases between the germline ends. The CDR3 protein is CASSANRLGGEQYF. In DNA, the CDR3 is TGTGCCAGCAGCGCCAACCGGTTGGGGGGCGAGCAGTACTTC.

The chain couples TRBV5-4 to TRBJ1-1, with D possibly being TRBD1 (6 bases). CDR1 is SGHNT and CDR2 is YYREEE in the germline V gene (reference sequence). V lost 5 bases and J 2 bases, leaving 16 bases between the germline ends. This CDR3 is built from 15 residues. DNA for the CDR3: TGTGCCAGCAGTCATTCCGGGACACCTAACACTGAAGCTTTCTTT. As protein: CASSHSGTPNTEAFF.

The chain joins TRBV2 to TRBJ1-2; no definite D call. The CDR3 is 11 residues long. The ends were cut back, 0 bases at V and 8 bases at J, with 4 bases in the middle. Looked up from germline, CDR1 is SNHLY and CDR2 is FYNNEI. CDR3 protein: CASSEAAGYTF. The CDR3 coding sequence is TGTGCCAGCAGTGAAGCAGCGGGCTACACCTTC.

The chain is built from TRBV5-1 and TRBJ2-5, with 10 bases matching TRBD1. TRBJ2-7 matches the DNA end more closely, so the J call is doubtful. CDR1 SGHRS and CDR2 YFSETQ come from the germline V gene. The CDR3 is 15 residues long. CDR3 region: CASRTGQGGPYEQYF. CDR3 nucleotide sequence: TGCGCCAGCAGGACCGGACAGGGGGGACCCTACGAGCAGTACTTC.

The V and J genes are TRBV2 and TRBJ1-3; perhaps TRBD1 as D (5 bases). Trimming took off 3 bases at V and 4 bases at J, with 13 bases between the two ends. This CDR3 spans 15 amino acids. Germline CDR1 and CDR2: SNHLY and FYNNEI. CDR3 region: CASSEQGLRGNTIYF. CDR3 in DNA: TGTGCCAGCAGTGAGCAGGGACTACGGGGAAACACCATATATTTT.

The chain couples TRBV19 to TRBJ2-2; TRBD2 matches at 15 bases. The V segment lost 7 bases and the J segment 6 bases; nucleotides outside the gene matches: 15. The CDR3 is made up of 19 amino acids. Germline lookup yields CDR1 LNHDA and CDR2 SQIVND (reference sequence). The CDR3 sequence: CASTPMGLAGGGAPGELFF. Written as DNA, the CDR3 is TGTGCCAGTACTCCTATGGGACTAGCGGGAGGAGGGGCCCCCGGGGAGCTGTTTTTT.

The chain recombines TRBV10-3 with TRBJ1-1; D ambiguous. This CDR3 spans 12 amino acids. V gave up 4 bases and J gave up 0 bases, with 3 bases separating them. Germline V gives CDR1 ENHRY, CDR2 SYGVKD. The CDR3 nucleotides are TGTGCCATCAGTGGGGTGAACACTGAAGCTTTCTTT. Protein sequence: CAISGVNTEAFF.